One sample yielded the 21 T cell receptor beta chains listed below, sequenced in a study of cytomegalovirus exposure and HLA in healthy donors. This table comes from immunoSEQ multiplex PCR, and its TCRdb copy is limited to in-frame clones, with some not included. Of roughly 130,000 clones detected, 84% appear once; the ten largest clones hold 1.4%. Sequenced: PBMCs. These receptors originate from a woman in her thirties in good health and CMV-seronegative.

V gene TRBV5-1 combines with J gene TRBJ2-5; 9 nucleotides line up with TRBD2. From germline, CDR1 is SGHRS and CDR2 YFSETQ. This CDR3 is built from 15 residues. The junction had 6 bases not matched to a gene; V was cut back by 2 bases and J by 4 bases. The CDR3 sequence is CASSFRGGGRETQYF. The CDR3 DNA reads as TGCGCCAGCAGCTTCCGCGGGGGGGGTCGAGAGACCCAGTACTTC. Filled out from reference TRBV5-1 and TRBJ2-5, the complete variable domain reads KAGVTQTPRYLIKTRGQQVTLSCSPISGHRSVSWYQQTPGQGLQFLFEYFSETQRNKGNFPGRFSGRQFSNSRSEMNVSTLELGDSALYLCASSFRGGGRETQYFGPGTRLLVL.

This chain joins TRBV7-9 and TRBJ2-1; 7 nucleotides align to TRBD1. The CDR3 runs to 16 residues. The germline V gene has CDR1 SEHNR and CDR2 FQNEAQ (reference sequence). The ends lost 1 base at V and 2 bases at J; junction bases unmatched: 5. The CDR3, as DNA: TGTGCCAGCAGCTTAGACGGCAGGGGGACCTACAATGAGCAGTTCTTC. Translated: CASSLDGRGTYNEQFF.

The V and J genes are TRBV2 and TRBJ1-5; 8 bases are a match to TRBD1. The CDR3 extends over 14 amino acids. Per germline, CDR1 SNHLY and CDR2 FYNNEI. The V and J ends lost 9 bases and 7 bases, in that order; junction bases with no gene match: 11. The CDR3 nucleotides read TGTGCCAGTGTCCAGGGGGCAGTTGGGCAGCCCCAGCATTTT. Translating it yields CASVQGAVGQPQHF. The full variable domain, completed using reference TRBV2 and TRBJ1-5, is EPEVTQTPSHQVTQMGQEVILRCVPISNHLYFYWYRQILGQKVEFLVSFYNNEISEKSEIFDDQFSVERPDGSNFTLKIRSTKLEDSAMYFCASVQGAVGQPQHFGDGTRLSIL.

This clone was found a few times. The J gene is TRBJ1-2, the V gene TRBV7-8, with a possible D match to TRBD1 (5 bases). The CDR3 consists of 14 residues. The ends were cut back, 3 bases at V and 4 bases at J, with 12 bases in the middle. The germline V gene has CDR1 SGHVS and CDR2 FQNEAQ. The CDR3 DNA reads TGTGCCAGCAGCTTTCAGGGATTGGGCTATGGCTACACCTTC. This codes for CASSFQGLGYGYTF.

The rearrangement links TRBV7-2 to TRBJ2-5; 8 nucleotides match TRBD2. CDR3 length: 14 amino acids. Trimming cost V 5 bases and J 4 bases; bases outside gene matches: 6. From germline, CDR1 is SGHTA and CDR2 FQGNSA. CDR3 sequence (DNA): TGTGCCAGCAGCCCGGGGGGGATAAGAGAGACCCAGTACTTC. It encodes CASSPGGIRETQYF.

J is TRBJ1-6 and V is TRBV6-4; no clear D gene. V lost 2 bases, J lost 8 bases, and 7 bases lay in between. CDR3 length equals 13 residues. CDR1 is MRHNA and CDR2 is SNTAGT in the germline V gene. The CDR3 nucleotides are TGTGCCAGCAGTGACAGGCTAGATTCACCCCTCCACTTT. As protein: CASSDRLDSPLHF.

This chain uses TRBV2 with TRBJ2-4; perhaps TRBD2 as D (5 bases). This CDR3 contains 15 residues. The germline V gene encodes CDR1 SNHLY and CDR2 FYNNEI. Trimming took off 4 bases at V and 0 bases at J, with 10 bases between the two ends. CDR3 sequence: CASSVGRIAKNIQYF. CDR3 sequence (DNA): TGTGCCAGCAGTGTAGGGAGAATAGCCAAAAACATTCAGTACTTC.

The rearrangement joins TRBV6-6 to TRBJ1-5, with a weak D call TRBD1 (5 bases). Germline V gives CDR1 MNHNY, CDR2 SVGAGI (reference sequence). CDR3 size: 13 residues. The V end was cut by 4 bases, the J end by 8 bases, with 12 bases between. DNA of the CDR3: TGTGCCAGCAGTTGGACGGCGGGGGAGCCCCAGCATTTT. Translated, it gives CASSWTAGEPQHF.

The V and J genes are TRBV5-1 and TRBJ1-1; maybe TRBD1 (5 bases). There are 14 residues in the CDR3. V gave up 0 bases and J gave up 1 base, with 7 bases separating them. The germline CDR1 and CDR2 sequences are SGHRS and YFSETQ. The CDR3 DNA reads as TGCGCCAGCAGCTTGGGACAGACGAACACTGAAGCTTTCTTT. Translation gives CASSLGQTNTEAFF.

The chain uses TRBV10-1 and TRBJ1-1; 9 bases are a match to TRBD1. CDR3 length: 15 amino acids. Germline CDR1 reads WNHNN; CDR2 reads SYGVQD (reference sequence). V shed 6 bases, J shed 4 bases, and the junction held 9 bases outside the gene matches. CDR3 sequence (DNA): TGCGCCAGCAGCCCCGGCAAGACAGGGGGCACTGAAGCTTTCTTT. It yields the protein CASSPGKTGGTEAFF.

The rearrangement joins TRBV11-2 to TRBJ2-7; D gene uncertain. With 1 base removed from V and 12 bases from J, the gap between germline ends came to 13 bases. Germline CDR1 is SGHAT and CDR2 is FQNNGV. CDR3 size: 12 residues. CDR3 coding DNA: TGTGCCAGCAGCTTAGGCCGGCCAGGTCTGTACTTC. Translating it yields CASSLGRPGLYF.

The J gene is TRBJ2-1, the V gene TRBV5-1; 10 nucleotides align to TRBD2. V shed 2 bases, J shed 5 bases, and the junction held 4 bases outside the gene matches. The CDR3 runs 15 residues. Germline CDR1 and CDR2: SGHRS and YFSETQ. The DNA for the CDR3 is TGCGCCAGCAGCTTATTCCTAGCGGGGGACAATGAGCAGTTCTTC. Its translation is CASSLFLAGDNEQFF.

This clone has a handful of counts. The chain combines TRBV11-2 with TRBJ1-6; D is uncertain. The CDR3 is 12 amino acids. Trimming took 3 bases from V and 8 from J, leaving 5 bases between them. Germline V CDR1 and CDR2: SGHAT, FQNNGV. The CDR3 bases are TGTGCCAGCAGCTTTAGAGATTCACCCCTCCACTTT. This gives the protein CASSFRDSPLHF.

The chain's CDR3 is CASSVGSSFSITEKLFF. The CDR3 nucleotides read TGTGCCAGCAGCGTCGGTAGCTCCTTTTCTATTACTGAAAAACTGTTTTTT. This chain connects TRBV9 to TRBJ1-4; D not resolved. The CDR3 runs to 17 residues. Germline V lookup: CDR1 SGDLS, CDR2 YYNGEE. V was trimmed by 2 bases and J by 7 bases, leaving 21 bases between them.

In DNA, the CDR3 is TGTGCCAGCAGGCCCACAGGGGGTAGATACTATGGCTACACCTTC. This sequence encodes CASRPTGGRYYGYTF. This chain uses TRBV6-1 with TRBJ1-2; TRBD1 matches 8 bases. V was pared by 6 bases and J by 3 bases, with 9 bases of the junction left unmatched. The CDR3 is 15 amino acids. Germline V gives CDR1 MNHNS, CDR2 SASEGT.

The chain is built from TRBV9 and TRBJ1-2, with D hard to call. Germline-derived CDR1 and CDR2 are SGDLS and YYNGEE. V was pared by 0 bases and J by 8 bases, with 11 bases between. The CDR3 is 13 residues long. The DNA for the CDR3 is TGTGCCAGCAGCGTAGCTGAGGGTGGAGGCTACACCTTC. This encodes CASSVAEGGGYTF.

This rearrangement joins TRBV7-8 to TRBJ1-6; no definite D call. V lost 6 bases, J lost 8 bases, and 17 bases lay in between. Germline CDR1 and CDR2: SGHVS and FQNEAQ. The CDR3 is 15 residues long. DNA of the CDR3: TGTGCCAGCAGGGGGATAGACCCGGGGTATTCACCCCTCCACTTT. This encodes CASRGIDPGYSPLHF.

This chain joins TRBV4-2 and TRBJ2-1; 9 bases are shared with TRBD1. This CDR3 is built from 16 residues. Germline V gives CDR1 LGHNA, CDR2 YNFKEQ. The junction had 14 bases not matched to a gene; V was cut back by 4 bases and J by 10 bases. The CDR3 spells CASSPPEGQGYREQFF. As DNA, the CDR3 is TGTGCCAGCAGCCCCCCGGAGGGACAGGGTTATCGGGAGCAGTTCTTC.

This chain connects TRBV11-2 to TRBJ2-1; D might be TRBD1 (6 bases). V gave up 7 bases and J gave up 8 bases, with 18 bases separating them. The CDR3 spans 14 residues. Germline CDR1 reads SGHAT; CDR2 reads FQNNGV. The CDR3 nucleotides read TGTGCCAGCACCGTTCGGTACCAGGGGTATGAGCAGTTCTTC. Translated, it gives CASTVRYQGYEQFF.

Here the CDR3 DNA reads TGCGCCAGCAGCTTGGAAGGGGGCACGATCCATGGCTACACCTTC. This translates into CASSLEGGTIHGYTF. The chain links TRBV5-1 to TRBJ1-2; 7 bases fit TRBD1. V shed 0 bases and J 6 bases; nucleotides not matched to a gene: 8. There are 15 residues in the CDR3. Germline V gene sequence: CDR1 SGHRS, CDR2 YFSETQ. Drawing the rest from reference TRBV5-1 and TRBJ1-2, the complete variable domain is KAGVTQTPRYLIKTRGQQVTLSCSPISGHRSVSWYQQTPGQGLQFLFEYFSETQRNKGNFPGRFSGRQFSNSRSEMNVSTLELGDSALYLCASSLEGGTIHGYTFGSGTRLTVV.

The V call is TRBV28, the J call TRBJ1-2, with TRBD1 matching over 8 bases. The V segment lost 5 bases and the J segment 4 bases; nucleotides outside the gene matches: 18. Germline CDR1 is MDHEN and CDR2 is SYDVKM. There are 18 residues in the CDR3. The CDR3, as DNA: TGTGCCAGCAGTCCGGGGGACAGGTTTTCGCCTCTCGGCTATGGCTACACCTTC. Encoded protein: CASSPGDRFSPLGYGYTF.